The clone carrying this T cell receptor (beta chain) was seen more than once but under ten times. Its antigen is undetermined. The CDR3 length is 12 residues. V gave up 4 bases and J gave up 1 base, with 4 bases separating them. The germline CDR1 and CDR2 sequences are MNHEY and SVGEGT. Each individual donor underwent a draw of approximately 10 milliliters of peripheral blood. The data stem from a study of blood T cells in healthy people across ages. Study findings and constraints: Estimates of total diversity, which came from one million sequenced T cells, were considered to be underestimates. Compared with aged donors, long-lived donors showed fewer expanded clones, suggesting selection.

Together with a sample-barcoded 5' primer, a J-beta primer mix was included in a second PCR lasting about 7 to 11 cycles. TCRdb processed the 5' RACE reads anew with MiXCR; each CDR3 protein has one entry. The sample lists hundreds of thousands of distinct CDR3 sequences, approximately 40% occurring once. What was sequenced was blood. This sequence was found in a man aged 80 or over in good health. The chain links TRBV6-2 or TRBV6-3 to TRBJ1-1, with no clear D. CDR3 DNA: TGTGCCAGCAGTTGGTCGAACACTGAAGCTTTCTTT. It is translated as CASSWSNTEAFF.